Shown below are 3 T cell receptor beta chains from a single sample sequenced in a study of graft-versus-host responses after intestinal transplantation. Measured with immunoSEQ multiplex PCR; TCRdb has only the in-frame clones, and not every one. The table records tens of thousands of clones, 90% of them present only once. No antigen is known for these receptors. The source material was unstimulated CD4+ T cells sorted from spleen or lymph node cells, sampled before intestinal transplant. The receptors here all came from a human donor who received an intestinal transplant.

This chain links TRBV5-1 with TRBJ2-3; 9 bases agree with TRBD2. Germline trimming cut 0 bases from V and 0 bases from J; bases unmatched to any gene: 8. The V gene's germline CDR1 is SGHRS and CDR2 YFSETQ. The CDR3 spans 18 residues. The CDR3 DNA is TGCGCCAGCAGCTTGGGTCGAGCGGGGGGAACAAGCACAGATACGCAGTATTTT. Its translation: CASSLGRAGGTSTDTQYF.

The J gene is TRBJ2-7, the V gene TRBV18, with TRBD2 matching 11 bases. The CDR3 length is 15 residues. V dropped 3 bases and J dropped 7; count of bases not matched to a gene: 8. Germline V gives CDR1 KGHSH, CDR2 LQKENI. The CDR3 sequence is CASSPISGGAAEQYF. The CDR3 DNA sequence: TGTGCCAGCTCACCCATTAGCGGGGGGGCCGCGGAGCAGTACTTC.

The J gene is TRBJ2-5, the V gene TRBV5-1; 8 bases agree with TRBD2. The V gene end was trimmed by 2 bases and the J gene end by 5 bases; junction bases not matched to a gene: 11. Looked up from germline, CDR1 is SGHRS and CDR2 is YFSETQ. This CDR3 is 16 amino acids long. Here the CDR3 DNA reads TGCGCCAGCAGCTTCGGGGGGGGGCCGGAGGGGGAGACCCAGTACTTC. It translates to CASSFGGGPEGETQYF.